This TCR beta chain was recovered during a study of blood T cells in healthy people across ages. General study points: The study found TCR beta diversity correlated strongly with naive T cell percentage.

The germline gives CDR1 DFQATT, CDR2 SNEGSKA (reference sequence). Trimming took off 3 bases at V and 0 bases at J, with 12 bases between the two ends. The CDR3 is 14 amino acids. As regards this clonotype: Antigen unknown.

Through a sample-barcoded 5' primer and a J-beta primer mix, a second PCR was run for roughly 7 to 11 cycles. Each of the cDNA molecules was tagged by a template-switch adaptor with 12 random nucleotides. TCRdb re-called the 5' RACE reads with MiXCR, one entry per CDR3 protein. This table has roughly 1,100,000 distinct CDR3 sequences, roughly a quarter appearing once. This sample was shared with a second study, whose subject was T cells of mothers and their children. From that paper: Donation was provided by three healthy Caucasian mothers along with their six children.

What was sequenced was blood. The receptor comes from a girl aged 2-10 years in good health. This rearrangement joins TRBV20-1 to TRBJ2-7; no clear D gene. The chain's CDR3 is CSASSLWDSYEQYF. The CDR3 region has the DNA TGCAGTGCTAGCTCCCTTTGGGACTCCTACGAGCAGTACTTC.